This TCR beta chain is drawn from a study of T-cell reconstitution after alpha-beta-depleted transplantation in children. A library of TCRbeta sequences, prepared with unique molecular identifiers, was generated. TCRdb itself ran the PCR reads through MiXCR, one entry per CDR3 protein. The table records some 600,000 distinct CDR3 sequences, over 15% of them present only once. The V gene end was trimmed by 5 bases and the J gene end by 3 bases; junction bases not matched to a gene: 6. Germline CDR1 reads SEHNR; CDR2 reads FQNEAQ (reference sequence). This CDR3 spans 14 amino acids. The clonotype was recovered from a human donor who donated a stem cell graft to a child with acute myeloid leukemia. Sequenced material: PBMCs from the stem cell graft donor, taken from the stem cell graft. The gene calls are TRBV7-9 and TRBJ2-5, with 7 bases aligning to TRBD2. The CDR3 nucleotides are TGTGCCAGCAGCGAAGGTGGGGGGGAAGAGACCCAGTACTTC. Translating it yields CASSEGGGEETQYF.